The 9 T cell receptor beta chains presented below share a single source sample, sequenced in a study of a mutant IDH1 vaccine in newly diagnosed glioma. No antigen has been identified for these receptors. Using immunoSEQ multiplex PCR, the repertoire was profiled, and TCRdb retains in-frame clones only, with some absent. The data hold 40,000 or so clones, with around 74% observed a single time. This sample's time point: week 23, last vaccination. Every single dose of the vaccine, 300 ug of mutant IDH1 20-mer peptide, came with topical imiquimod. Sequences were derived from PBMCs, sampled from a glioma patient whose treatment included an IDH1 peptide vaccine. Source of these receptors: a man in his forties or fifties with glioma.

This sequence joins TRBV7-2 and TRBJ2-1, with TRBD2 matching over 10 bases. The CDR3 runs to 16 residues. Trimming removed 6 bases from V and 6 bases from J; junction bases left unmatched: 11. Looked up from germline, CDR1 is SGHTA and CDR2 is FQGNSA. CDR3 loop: CASSPLSGGATNEQFF. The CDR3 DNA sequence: TGTGCCAGCAGTCCCCTAAGCGGGGGGGCCACCAATGAGCAGTTCTTC.

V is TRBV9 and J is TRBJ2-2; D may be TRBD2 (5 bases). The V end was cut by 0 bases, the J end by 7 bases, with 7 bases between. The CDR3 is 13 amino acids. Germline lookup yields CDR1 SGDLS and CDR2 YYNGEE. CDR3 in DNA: TGTGCCAGCAGCGTAGTGGGGAGCGGGGAGCTGTTTTTT. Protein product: CASSVVGSGELFF.

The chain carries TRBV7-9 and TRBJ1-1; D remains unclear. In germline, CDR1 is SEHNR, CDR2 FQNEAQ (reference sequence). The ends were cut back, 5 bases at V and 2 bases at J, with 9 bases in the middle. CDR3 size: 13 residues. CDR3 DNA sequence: TGTGCCAGCAGCCTCGGGTCCAACACTGAAGCTTTCTTT. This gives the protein CASSLGSNTEAFF.

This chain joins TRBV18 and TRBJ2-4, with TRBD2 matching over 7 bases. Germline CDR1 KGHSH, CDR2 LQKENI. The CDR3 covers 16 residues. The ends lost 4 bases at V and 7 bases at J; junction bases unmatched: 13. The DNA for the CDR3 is TGTGCCAGCTCACAGGAAAGCGGGGCGAGGGGTAACATTCAGTACTTC. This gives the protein CASSQESGARGNIQYF.

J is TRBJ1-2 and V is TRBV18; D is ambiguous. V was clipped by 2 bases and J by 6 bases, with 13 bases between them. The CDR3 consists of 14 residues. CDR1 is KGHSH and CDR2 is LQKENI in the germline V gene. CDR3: CASSPLEMSDGYTF. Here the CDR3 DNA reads TGTGCCAGCTCACCATTGGAGATGAGCGATGGCTACACCTTC. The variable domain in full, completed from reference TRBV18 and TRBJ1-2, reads NAGVMQNPRHLVRRRGQEARLRCSPMKGHSHVYWYRQLPEEGLKFMVYLQKENIIDESGMPKERFSAEFPKEGPSILRIQQVVRGDSAAYFCASSPLEMSDGYTFGSGTRLTVV.

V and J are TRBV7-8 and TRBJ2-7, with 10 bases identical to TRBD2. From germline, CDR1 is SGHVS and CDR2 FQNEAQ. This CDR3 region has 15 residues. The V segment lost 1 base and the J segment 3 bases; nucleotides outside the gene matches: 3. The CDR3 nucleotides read TGTGCCAGCAGCTTAGGCGGGACTAGCGTCTACGAGCAGTACTTC. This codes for CASSLGGTSVYEQYF.

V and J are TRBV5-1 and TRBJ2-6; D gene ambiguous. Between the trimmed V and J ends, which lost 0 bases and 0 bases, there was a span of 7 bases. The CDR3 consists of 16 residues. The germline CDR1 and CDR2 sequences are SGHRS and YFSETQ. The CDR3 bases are TGCGCCAGCAGCTTGGGTCTGTACTCTGGGGCCAACGTCCTGACTTTC. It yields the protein CASSLGLYSGANVLTF.

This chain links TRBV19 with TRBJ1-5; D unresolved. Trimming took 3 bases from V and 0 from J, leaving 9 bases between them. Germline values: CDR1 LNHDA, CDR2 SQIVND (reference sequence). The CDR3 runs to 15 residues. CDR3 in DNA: TGTGCCAGTAGTATGGGTCCCTATAGCAATCAGCCCCAGCATTTT. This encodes CASSMGPYSNQPQHF.

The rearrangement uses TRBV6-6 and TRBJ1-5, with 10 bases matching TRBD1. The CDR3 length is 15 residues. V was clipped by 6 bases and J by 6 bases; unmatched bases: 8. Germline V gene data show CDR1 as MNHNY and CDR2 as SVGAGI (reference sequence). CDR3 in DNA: TGTGCCAGCAGCCGACAGGGGGCGCGGGGTCAGCCCCAGCATTTT. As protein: CASSRQGARGQPQHF.